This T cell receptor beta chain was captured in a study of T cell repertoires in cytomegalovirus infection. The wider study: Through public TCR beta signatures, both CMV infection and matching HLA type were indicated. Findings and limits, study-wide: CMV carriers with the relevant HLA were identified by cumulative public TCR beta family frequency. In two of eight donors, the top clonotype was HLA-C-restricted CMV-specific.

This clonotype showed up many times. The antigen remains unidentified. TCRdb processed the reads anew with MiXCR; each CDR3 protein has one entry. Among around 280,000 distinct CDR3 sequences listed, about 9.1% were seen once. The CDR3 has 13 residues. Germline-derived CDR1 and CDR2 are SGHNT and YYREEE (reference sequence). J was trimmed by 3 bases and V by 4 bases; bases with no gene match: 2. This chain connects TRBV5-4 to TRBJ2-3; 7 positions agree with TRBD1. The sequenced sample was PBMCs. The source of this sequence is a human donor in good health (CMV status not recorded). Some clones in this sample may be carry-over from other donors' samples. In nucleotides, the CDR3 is TGTGCCAGCAGCCACAGGGGAACAGATACGCAGTATTTT. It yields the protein CASSHRGTDTQYF.